This record looks at one T cell receptor (beta chain) sequence and its context. This specimen comes from a study of blood T cell repertoires in COVID-19. Study summary: Sites in the United States, Italy and Spain provided acute and convalescent COVID-19 samples.

Repertoires were generated with immunoSEQ multiplex PCR, while TCRdb's copy carries only in-frame clones and drops some. The data show roughly 200,000 clones, approximately 83% seen once. While infection was still active, Seattle patients were enrolled and then followed longitudinally. V dropped 4 bases and J dropped 9; count of bases not matched to a gene: 11. Germline V gene lookup returns CDR1 SGHAT and CDR2 FQDESV (reference sequence). This CDR3 is 16 amino acids long. This sequence was found in a middle-aged woman with COVID-19, enrolled during active disease. This sequence joins TRBV11-1 and TRBJ2-1, with TRBD2 identical over 11 bases. Sample: peripheral blood. The DNA of the CDR3 is TGTGCCAGCAGCTCAGCCTTACTAGCGGGGGTAGGTGAGCAGTTCTTC. Its translation is CASSSALLAGVGEQFF.